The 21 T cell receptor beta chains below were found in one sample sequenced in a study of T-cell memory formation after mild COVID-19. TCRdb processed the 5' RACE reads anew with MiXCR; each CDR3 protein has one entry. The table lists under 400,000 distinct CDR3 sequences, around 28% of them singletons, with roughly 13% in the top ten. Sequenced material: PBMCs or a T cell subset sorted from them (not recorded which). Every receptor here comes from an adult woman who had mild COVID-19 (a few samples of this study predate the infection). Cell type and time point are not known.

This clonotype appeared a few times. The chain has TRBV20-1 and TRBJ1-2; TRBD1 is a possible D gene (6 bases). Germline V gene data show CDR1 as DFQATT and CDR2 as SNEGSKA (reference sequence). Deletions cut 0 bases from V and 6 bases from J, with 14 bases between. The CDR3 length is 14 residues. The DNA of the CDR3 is TGCAGTGCTAGAGATCAGGGGTCGCGGGATGGCTACACCTTC. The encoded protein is CSARDQGSRDGYTF.

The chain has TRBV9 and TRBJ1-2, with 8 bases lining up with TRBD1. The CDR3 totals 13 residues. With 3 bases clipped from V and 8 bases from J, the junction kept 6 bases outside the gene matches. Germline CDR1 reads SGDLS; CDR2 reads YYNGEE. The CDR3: CASSALTGEGYTF. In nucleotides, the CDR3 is TGTGCCAGCAGCGCCCTGACAGGGGAGGGCTACACCTTC.

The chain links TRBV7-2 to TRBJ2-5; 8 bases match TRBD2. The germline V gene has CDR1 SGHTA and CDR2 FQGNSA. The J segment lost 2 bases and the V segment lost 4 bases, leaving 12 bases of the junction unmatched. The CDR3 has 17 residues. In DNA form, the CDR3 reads TGTGCCAGCAGCTCACTTCCGGGACTAGGGTCTCAAGAGACCCAGTACTTC. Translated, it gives CASSSLPGLGSQETQYF.

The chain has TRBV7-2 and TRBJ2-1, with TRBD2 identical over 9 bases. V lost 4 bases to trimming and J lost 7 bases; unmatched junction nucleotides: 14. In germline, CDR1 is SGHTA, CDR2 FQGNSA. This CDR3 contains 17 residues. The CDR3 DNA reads TGTGCCAGCAGCTCGAGTAGGGTAGCGGGAGTACTGAATGAGCAGTTCTTC. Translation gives CASSSSRVAGVLNEQFF.

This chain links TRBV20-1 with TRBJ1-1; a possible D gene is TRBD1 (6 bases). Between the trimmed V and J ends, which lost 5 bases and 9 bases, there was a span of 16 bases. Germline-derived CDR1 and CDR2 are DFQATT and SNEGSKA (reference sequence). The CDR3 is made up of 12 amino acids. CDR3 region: CSASGAVYQAFF. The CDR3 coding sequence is TGCAGTGCTTCAGGGGCAGTTTATCAAGCTTTCTTT.

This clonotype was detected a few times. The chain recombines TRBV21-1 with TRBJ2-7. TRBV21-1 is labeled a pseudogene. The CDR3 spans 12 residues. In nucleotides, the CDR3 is TGTGCCAGCAGCAAAGTATGGGTAAAGCAGTACTTC. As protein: CASSKVWVKQYF.

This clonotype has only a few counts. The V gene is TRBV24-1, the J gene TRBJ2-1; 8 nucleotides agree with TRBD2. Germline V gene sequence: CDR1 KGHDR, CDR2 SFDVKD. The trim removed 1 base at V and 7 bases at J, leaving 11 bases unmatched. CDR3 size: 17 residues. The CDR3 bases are TGTGCCACCAGTGATTTTGGGACTAGGCTGGGGGGTAATGAGCAGTTCTTC. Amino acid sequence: CATSDFGTRLGGNEQFF.

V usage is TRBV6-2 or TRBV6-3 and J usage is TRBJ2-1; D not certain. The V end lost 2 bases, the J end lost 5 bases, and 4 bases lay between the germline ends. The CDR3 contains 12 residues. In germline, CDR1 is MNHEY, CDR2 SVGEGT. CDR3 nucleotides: TGTGCCAGCAGTTACCCGGACAATGAGCAGTTCTTC. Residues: CASSYPDNEQFF.

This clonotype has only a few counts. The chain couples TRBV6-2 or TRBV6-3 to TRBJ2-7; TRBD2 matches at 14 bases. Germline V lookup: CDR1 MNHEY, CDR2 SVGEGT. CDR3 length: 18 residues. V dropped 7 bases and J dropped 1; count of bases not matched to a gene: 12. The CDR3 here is CASMYPGLAGGRSYEQYF. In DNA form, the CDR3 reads TGTGCCAGCATGTACCCTGGACTAGCGGGAGGACGGTCCTACGAGCAGTACTTC.

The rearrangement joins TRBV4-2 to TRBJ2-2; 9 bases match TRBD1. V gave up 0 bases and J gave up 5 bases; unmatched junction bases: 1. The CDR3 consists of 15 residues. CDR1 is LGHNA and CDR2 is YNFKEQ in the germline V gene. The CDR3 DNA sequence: TGTGCCAGCAGCCAAGAGGGGACAGGGACCGGGGAGCTGTTTTTT. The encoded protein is CASSQEGTGTGELFF.

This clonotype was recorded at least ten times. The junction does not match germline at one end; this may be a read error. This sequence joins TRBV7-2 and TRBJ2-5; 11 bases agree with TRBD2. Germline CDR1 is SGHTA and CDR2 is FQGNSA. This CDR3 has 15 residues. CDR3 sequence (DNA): TGTGCCAGCAGTTTAGCGGGAGGGCCAGGAGAGACCCAGTACTTC. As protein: CASSLAGGPGETQYF.

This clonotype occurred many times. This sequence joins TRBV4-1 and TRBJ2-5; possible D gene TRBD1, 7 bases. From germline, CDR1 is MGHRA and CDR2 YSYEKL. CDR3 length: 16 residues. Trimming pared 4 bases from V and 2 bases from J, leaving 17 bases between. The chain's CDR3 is CASSRGGRTIQETQYF. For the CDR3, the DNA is TGCGCCAGCAGCCGAGGGGGCAGGACTATTCAAGAGACCCAGTACTTC.

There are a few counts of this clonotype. The CDR3 sequence: CSAFPGATNEKLFF. Written as DNA, the CDR3 is TGCAGTGCTTTCCCCGGCGCAACTAATGAAAAACTGTTTTTT. The gene calls are TRBV20-1 and TRBJ1-4; D is uncertain. Germline V gene sequence: CDR1 DFQATT, CDR2 SNEGSKA (reference sequence). The CDR3 extends over 14 amino acids. V gave up 5 bases and J gave up 0 bases, with 10 bases separating them.

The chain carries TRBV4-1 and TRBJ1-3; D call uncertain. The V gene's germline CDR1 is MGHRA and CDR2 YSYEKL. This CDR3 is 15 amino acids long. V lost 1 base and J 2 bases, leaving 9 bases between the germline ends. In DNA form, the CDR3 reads TGCGCCAGCAGCCAAGTCTCGGGTACTGGAAACACCATATATTTT. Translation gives CASSQVSGTGNTIYF.

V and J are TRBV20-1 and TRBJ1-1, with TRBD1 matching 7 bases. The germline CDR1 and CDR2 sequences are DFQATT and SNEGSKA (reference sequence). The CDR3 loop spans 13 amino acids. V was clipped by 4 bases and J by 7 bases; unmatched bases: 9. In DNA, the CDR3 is TGCAGTGCTATTGTACAGGGGTACGGTGAAGCTTTCTTT. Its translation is CSAIVQGYGEAFF.

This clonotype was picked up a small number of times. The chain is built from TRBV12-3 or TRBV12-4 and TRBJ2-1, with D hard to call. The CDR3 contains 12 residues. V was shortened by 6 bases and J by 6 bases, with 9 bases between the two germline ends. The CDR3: CASSPISNEQFF. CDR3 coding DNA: TGTGCCAGCAGCCCGATCTCCAATGAGCAGTTCTTC.

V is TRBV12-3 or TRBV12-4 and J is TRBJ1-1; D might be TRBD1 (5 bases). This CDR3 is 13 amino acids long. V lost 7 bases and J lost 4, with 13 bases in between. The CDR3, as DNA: TGTGCCAGCAAGTTTTCAGGGAGCACTGAAGCTTTCTTT. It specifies CASKFSGSTEAFF.

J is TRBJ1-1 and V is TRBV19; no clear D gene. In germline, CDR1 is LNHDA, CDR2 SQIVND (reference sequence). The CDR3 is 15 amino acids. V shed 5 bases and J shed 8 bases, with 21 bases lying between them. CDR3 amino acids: CASSYSTRGFSEAFF. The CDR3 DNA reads TGTGCCAGTAGTTACTCAACCCGAGGCTTCTCCGAAGCTTTCTTT.

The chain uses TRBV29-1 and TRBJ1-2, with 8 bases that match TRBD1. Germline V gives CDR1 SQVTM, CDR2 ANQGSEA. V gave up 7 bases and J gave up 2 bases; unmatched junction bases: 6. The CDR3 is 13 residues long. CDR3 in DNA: TGCAGCGCCCGGACAGGGACAAACTATGGCTACACCTTC. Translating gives CSARTGTNYGYTF. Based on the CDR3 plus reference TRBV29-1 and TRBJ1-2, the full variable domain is SAVISQKPSRDICQRGTSLTIQCQVDSQVTMMFWYRQQPGQSLTLIATANQGSEATYESGFVIDKFPISRPNLTFSTLTVSNMSPEDSSIYLCSARTGTNYGYTFGSGTRLTVV.

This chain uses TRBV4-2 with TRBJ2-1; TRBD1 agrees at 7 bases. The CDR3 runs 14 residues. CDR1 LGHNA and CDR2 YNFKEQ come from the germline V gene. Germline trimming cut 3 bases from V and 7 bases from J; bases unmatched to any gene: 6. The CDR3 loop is CASSHSDRVNEQFF. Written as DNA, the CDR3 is TGTGCCAGCAGCCATTCAGACAGGGTGAATGAGCAGTTCTTC.

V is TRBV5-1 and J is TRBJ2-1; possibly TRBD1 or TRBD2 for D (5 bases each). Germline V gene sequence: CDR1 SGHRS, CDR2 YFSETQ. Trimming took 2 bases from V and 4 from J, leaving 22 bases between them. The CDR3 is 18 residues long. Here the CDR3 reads CASSFPPGPTLGYNEQFF. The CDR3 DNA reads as TGCGCCAGCAGCTTCCCGCCGGGACCCACCTTGGGATACAATGAGCAGTTCTTC. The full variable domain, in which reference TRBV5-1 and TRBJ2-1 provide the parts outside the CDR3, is KAGVTQTPRYLIKTRGQQVTLSCSPISGHRSVSWYQQTPGQGLQFLFEYFSETQRNKGNFPGRFSGRQFSNSRSEMNVSTLELGDSALYLCASSFPPGPTLGYNEQFFGPGTRLTVL.